This TCR beta chain stems from a study of PD-L1 blockade in urothelial cancer. There are 12 residues in the CDR3. Germline values: CDR1 LNHDA, CDR2 SQIVND (reference sequence). V shed 7 bases and J shed 5 bases, with 9 bases lying between them. The assay was immunoSEQ multiplex PCR, and TCRdb's table has in-frame clones only and misses some. The data hold about 84,000 clones, with roughly 80% observed a single time. This chain joins TRBV19 and TRBJ1-5, with unresolved D. The sequencing here drew on PBMCs, taken around atezolizumab (anti-PD-L1) treatment. This TCR was recovered from a man between 65 and 80 years old with urothelial cancer. CDR3 DNA: TGTGCCAGTAAGGCGGGATATCAGCCCCAGCATTTT. Protein product: CASKAGYQPQHF.